This T cell receptor beta chain was identified in a study of blood T cell repertoires in COVID-19. About the research overall: The origin of the acute and convalescent COVID-19 samples was the United States, Italy and Spain.

The CDR3 extends over 15 amino acids. V gave up 2 bases and J gave up 4 bases, with 11 bases separating them. Germline lookup yields CDR1 SGHTA and CDR2 FQGNSA. The Seattle patients, enrolled during active infection, were followed longitudinally. In the source study's methods: For nucleated cells, counts were estimated from reference gene primer amplification. Clones were read by immunoSEQ multiplex PCR, and TCRdb kept only the in-frame ones, dropping some. That table supplies the V and J calls and clone size; D and trimming were determined from the DNA. The sample records roughly 120,000 clones, roughly 74% being singletons.

The chain is built from TRBV7-2 and TRBJ2-2; D perhaps matches TRBD2 (6 bases). The sequencing sample was made of peripheral blood. This clonotype originated in an elderly man with COVID-19, enrolled during active disease. The CDR3 region has the DNA TGTGCCAGCAGCTTAAAGTGGGGAGGCACCGGGGAGCTGTTTTTT. It specifies CASSLKWGGTGELFF.